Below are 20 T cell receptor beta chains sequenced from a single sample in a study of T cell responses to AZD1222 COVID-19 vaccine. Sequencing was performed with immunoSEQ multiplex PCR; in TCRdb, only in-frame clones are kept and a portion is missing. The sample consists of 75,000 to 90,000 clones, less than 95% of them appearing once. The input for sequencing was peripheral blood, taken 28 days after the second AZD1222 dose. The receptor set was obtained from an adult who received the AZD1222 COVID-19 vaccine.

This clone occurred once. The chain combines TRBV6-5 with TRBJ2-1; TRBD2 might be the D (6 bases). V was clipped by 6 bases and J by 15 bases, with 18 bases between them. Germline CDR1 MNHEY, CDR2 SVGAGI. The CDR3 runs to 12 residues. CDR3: CASSPGLGGLFF. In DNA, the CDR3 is TGTGCCAGCAGCCCGGGATTGGGAGGACTGTTCTTC.

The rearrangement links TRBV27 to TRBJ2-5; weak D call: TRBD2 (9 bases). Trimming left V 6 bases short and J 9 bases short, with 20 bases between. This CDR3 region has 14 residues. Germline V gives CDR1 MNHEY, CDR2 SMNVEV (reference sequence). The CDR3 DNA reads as TGTGCCAGCAGCCAGGACAGGGCGGGAGGGTCCCAGTACTTC. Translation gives CASSQDRAGGSQYF.

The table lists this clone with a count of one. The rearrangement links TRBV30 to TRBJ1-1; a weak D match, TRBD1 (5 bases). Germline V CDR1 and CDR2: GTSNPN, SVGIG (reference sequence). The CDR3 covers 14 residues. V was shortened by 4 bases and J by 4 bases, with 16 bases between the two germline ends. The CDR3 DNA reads TGTGCCTGGACCTTAGGCCTAAGGGGCACTGAAGCTTTCTTT. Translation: CAWTLGLRGTEAFF.

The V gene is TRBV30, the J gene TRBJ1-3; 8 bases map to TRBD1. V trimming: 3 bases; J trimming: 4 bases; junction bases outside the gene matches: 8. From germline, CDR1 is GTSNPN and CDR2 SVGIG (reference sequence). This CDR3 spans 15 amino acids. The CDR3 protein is CAWSNPRGPGNTIYF. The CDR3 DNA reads TGTGCCTGGAGCAACCCCAGGGGGCCAGGAAACACCATATATTTT.

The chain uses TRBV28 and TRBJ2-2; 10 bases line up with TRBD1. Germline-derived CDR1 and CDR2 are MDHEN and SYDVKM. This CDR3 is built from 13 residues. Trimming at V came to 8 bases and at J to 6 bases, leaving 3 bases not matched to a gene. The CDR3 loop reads CASYGQGAGELFF. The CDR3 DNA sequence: TGTGCCAGCTACGGACAGGGGGCCGGGGAGCTGTTTTTT.

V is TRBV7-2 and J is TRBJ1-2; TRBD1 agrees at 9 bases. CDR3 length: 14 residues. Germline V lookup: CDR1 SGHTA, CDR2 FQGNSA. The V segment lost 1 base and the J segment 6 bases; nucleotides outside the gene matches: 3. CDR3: CASSLVGQGHGYTF. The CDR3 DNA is TGTGCCAGCAGCTTAGTGGGACAGGGTCATGGCTACACCTTC. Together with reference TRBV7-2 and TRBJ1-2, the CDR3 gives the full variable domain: GAGVSQSPSNKVTEKGKDVELRCDPISGHTALYWYRQSLGQGLEFLIYFQGNSAPDKSGLPSDRFSAERTGGSVSTLTIQRTQQEDSAVYLCASSLVGQGHGYTFGSGTRLTVV.

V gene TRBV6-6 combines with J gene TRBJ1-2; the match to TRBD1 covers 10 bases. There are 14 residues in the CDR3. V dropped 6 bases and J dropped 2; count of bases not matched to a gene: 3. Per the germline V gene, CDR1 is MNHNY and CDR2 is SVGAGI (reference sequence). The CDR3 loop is CASRRDRGNYGYTF. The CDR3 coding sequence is TGTGCCAGCAGGAGGGACAGGGGAAACTATGGCTACACCTTC.

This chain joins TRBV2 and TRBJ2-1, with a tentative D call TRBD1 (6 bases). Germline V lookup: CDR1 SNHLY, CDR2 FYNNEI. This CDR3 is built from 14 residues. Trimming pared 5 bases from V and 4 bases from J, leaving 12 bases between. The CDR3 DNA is TGTGCCAGCAGTAGCAGGACAGCTTACAATGAGCAGTTCTTC. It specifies CASSSRTAYNEQFF.

CDR3 nucleotides: TGTGCCAGCAGTTTAATAGGACAGGGGAAGAACGAGCAGTACTTC. This gives the protein CASSLIGQGKNEQYF. The genes are TRBV27 and TRBJ2-7; 9 nucleotides agree with TRBD1. Germline values: CDR1 MNHEY, CDR2 SMNVEV (reference sequence). With V trimmed by 2 bases and J by 5 bases, 7 bases remained unmatched. The CDR3 runs 15 residues.

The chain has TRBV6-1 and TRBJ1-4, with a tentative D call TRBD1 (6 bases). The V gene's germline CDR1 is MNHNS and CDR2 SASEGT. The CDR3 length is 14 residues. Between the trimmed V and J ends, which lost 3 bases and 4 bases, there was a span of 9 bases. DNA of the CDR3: TGTGCCAGCAGTGAGACAGGCCTTAATGAAAAACTGTTTTTT. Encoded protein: CASSETGLNEKLFF.

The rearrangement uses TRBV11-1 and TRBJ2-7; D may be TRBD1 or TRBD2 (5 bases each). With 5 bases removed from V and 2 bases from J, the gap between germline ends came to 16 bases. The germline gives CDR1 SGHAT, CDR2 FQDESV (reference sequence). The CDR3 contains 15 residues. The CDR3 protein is CASSTAGTPAYEQYF. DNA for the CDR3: TGTGCCAGCAGCACGGCAGGGACCCCTGCCTACGAGCAGTACTTC. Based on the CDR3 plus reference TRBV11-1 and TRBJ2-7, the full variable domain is EAEVAQSPRYKITEKSQAVAFWCDPISGHATLYWYRQILGQGPELLVQFQDESVVDDSQLPKDRFSAERLKGVDSTLKIQPAELGDSAMYLCASSTAGTPAYEQYFGPGTRLTVT.

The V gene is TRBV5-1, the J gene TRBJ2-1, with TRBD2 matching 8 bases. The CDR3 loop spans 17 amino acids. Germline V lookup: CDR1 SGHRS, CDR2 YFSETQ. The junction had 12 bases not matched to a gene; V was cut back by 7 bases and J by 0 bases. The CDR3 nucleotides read TGCGCCAGCCGAGGACTAGCATCTGCTGACTCCTACAATGAGCAGTTCTTC. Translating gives CASRGLASADSYNEQFF. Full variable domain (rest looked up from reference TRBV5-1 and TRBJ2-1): KAGVTQTPRYLIKTRGQQVTLSCSPISGHRSVSWYQQTPGQGLQFLFEYFSETQRNKGNFPGRFSGRQFSNSRSEMNVSTLELGDSALYLCASRGLASADSYNEQFFGPGTRLTVL.

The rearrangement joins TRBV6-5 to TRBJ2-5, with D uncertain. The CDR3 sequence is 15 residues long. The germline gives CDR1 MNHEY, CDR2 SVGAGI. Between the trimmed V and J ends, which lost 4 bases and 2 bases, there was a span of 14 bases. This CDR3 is CASSSDTSVQETQYF. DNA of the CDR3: TGTGCCAGCAGTTCAGACACCTCAGTGCAAGAGACCCAGTACTTC.

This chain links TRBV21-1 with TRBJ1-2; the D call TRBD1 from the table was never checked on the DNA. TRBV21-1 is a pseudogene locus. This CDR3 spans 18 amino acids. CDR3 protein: CASSKRGQKLNIGYGYTF. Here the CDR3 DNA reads TGTGCCAGCAGCAAACGGGGACAGAAACTTAATATTGGCTATGGCTACACCTTC.

CDR3 DNA: TGTGCCAGCAACTTTCGGGACTATCGCTTTGGGGAGTTTACCGGGGAGACCCAGTACTTC. As protein: CASNFRDYRFGEFTGETQYF. The chain couples TRBV2 to TRBJ2-5, with 7 nucleotides matching TRBD2. V trimming: 7 bases; J trimming: 5 bases; junction bases outside the gene matches: 28. The CDR3 length is 20 residues. Germline values: CDR1 SNHLY, CDR2 FYNNEI.

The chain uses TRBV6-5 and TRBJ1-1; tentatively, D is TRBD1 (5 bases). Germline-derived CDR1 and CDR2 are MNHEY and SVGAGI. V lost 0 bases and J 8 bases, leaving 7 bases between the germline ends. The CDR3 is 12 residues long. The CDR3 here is CASSYSGAEAFF. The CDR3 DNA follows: TGTGCCAGCAGTTACTCAGGGGCCGAAGCTTTCTTT.

CDR3 DNA sequence: TGTGCCAGCAGTGGTCGGACACGATACACTGAAGCTTTCTTT. It is translated as CASSGRTRYTEAFF. The chain links TRBV2 to TRBJ1-1; D might be TRBD1 (5 bases). In germline, CDR1 is SNHLY, CDR2 FYNNEI. The CDR3 has 14 residues. V was shortened by 4 bases and J by 3 bases, with 12 bases between the two germline ends.

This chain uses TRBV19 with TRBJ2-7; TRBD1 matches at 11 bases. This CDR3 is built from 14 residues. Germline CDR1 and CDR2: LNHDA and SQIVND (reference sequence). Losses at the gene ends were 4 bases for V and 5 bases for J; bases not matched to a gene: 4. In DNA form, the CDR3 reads TGTGCCAGTAGTAGGACAGGGGGCTTCGACGAGCAGTACTTC. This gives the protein CASSRTGGFDEQYF.

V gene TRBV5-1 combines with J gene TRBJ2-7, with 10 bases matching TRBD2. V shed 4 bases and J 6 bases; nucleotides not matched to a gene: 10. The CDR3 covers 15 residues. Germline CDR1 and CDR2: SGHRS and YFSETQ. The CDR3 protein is CASSLGSGREAEQYF. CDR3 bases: TGCGCCAGCAGCCTGGGAAGCGGGAGGGAGGCCGAGCAGTACTTC.

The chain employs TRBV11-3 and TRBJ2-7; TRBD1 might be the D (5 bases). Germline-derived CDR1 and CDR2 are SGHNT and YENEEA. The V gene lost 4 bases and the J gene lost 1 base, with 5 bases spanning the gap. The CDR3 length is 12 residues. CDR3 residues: CASSSGSYEQYF. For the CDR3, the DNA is TGTGCCAGCAGCTCAGGGTCCTACGAGCAGTACTTC.